This T cell receptor beta chain came from a study of T-cell memory formation after mild COVID-19. CDR3 size: 16 residues. V shed 3 bases and J 1 base; nucleotides not matched to a gene: 6. Germline CDR1 reads SGHTA; CDR2 reads FQGTGA. At least ten counts were recorded for this clonotype. 5'RACE with constant-segment primers built TCRalpha and TCRbeta cDNA libraries with UMIs. TCRdb re-called the 5' RACE reads through MiXCR, storing one row per CDR3 protein. This table has hundreds of thousands of distinct CDR3 sequences, about 23% appearing once. The sequence was collected from an adult woman who had mild COVID-19 (a few samples of this study predate the infection). Cell type and time point are not known. Sequencing was done on a sample of PBMCs or a T cell subset sorted from them (not recorded which). The chain employs TRBV7-3 and TRBJ2-4; TRBD2 agrees at 7 bases. CDR3 loop: CASSLGGGGAKNIQYF. The DNA for the CDR3 is TGTGCCAGCAGCTTGGGCGGGGGTGGTGCCAAAAACATTCAGTACTTC. Drawing the rest from reference TRBV7-3 and TRBJ2-4, the complete variable domain is GAGVSQTPSNKVTEKGKYVELRCDPISGHTALYWYRQSLGQGPEFLIYFQGTGAADDSGLPNDRFFAVRPEGSVSTLKIQRTERGDSAVYLCASSLGGGGAKNIQYFGAGTRLSVL.